These T cell receptor beta chains were read from a single sample in a study of blood T cell repertoires in COVID-19. Repertoires were generated with immunoSEQ multiplex PCR, while TCRdb's copy carries only in-frame clones and drops some. The sample lists over 200,000 clones, approximately 86% occurring once. Input material: peripheral blood. The receptors stem from a man aged 35 to 55 with acute or convalescent COVID-19. CDR3s include the opening cysteine and the closing phenylalanine or tryptophan. D genes are given only for firm matches.

TRBJ2-3,TRBD2,TRBV5-4,CASSSGLAEDTQYF
TRBJ2-5,TRBD1,TRBV7-2,CASSTRDRGTPPGETQYF
TRBJ1-1,.,TRBV19,CASIRGGLKDTEAFF
TRBJ1-2,.,TRBV6-5,CASSDGGGNYGYTF
TRBJ2-1,.,TRBV15,CATSRDRIGVGDNEQFF
TRBJ1-1,.,TRBV12-1,CASSFHRQGASTEAFF
TRBJ2-7,TRBD2,TRBV7-9,CASSTTYGLAVTSSYEQYF
TRBJ2-3,.,TRBV6-4,CASSPTDTQYF
TRBJ1-2,.,TRBV19,CASSDRLHYGYTF
TRBJ2-7,TRBD2,TRBV11-2,CASSTRLAGGVEQYF
TRBJ1-1,.,TRBV19,CATSTGPEAFF
TRBJ2-2,.,TRBV12-3/TRBV12-4,CATKYRVGGELFF
TRBJ1-6,TRBD1,TRBV5-4,CASSGQAGGAGSPLHF
TRBJ1-2,TRBD1,TRBV12-3/TRBV12-4,CASSSPGGYGYTF
TRBJ2-2,.,TRBV30,CAWNEGGDTGELFF
TRBJ2-3,TRBD2,TRBV19,CASKGRRGVSDTQYF
TRBJ2-7,.,TRBV11-3,CASSFGQTYEQYF
TRBJ1-2,TRBD1,TRBV6-5,CASSSQGQGAGGYTF
TRBJ1-5,.,TRBV6-1,CASSEDRVRNQPQHF
TRBJ1-1,.,TRBV7-6,CASSPGGTEAFF
TRBJ1-6,TRBD1,TRBV7-6,CASSLRGDSSYNSPLHF
TRBJ1-5,.,TRBV7-9,CASSLATAGLGQPQHF
TRBJ2-7,TRBD1,TRBV4-3,CASITRVALTGTVSYEQYF
TRBJ2-7,TRBD1,TRBV4-1,CASSLEDRAYEQYF
TRBJ1-4,.,TRBV19,CASSIDPFREKLFF
TRBJ2-3,TRBD1,TRBV2,CASEDRARTDTQYF
TRBJ2-2,.,TRBV7-9,CASSLEGQGTGELFF
TRBJ2-7,.,TRBV6-5,CASRDGTTYEQYF
TRBJ2-1,TRBD1,TRBV5-6,CASSLVDRDNNEQFF
TRBJ1-6,.,TRBV6-5,CASSYTELSYNSPLHF
TRBJ2-3,.,TRBV11-3,CASSPRRTDTQYF
TRBJ2-1,TRBD2,TRBV19,CASSSGSSYNEQFF
TRBJ2-1,TRBD1,TRBV27,CASSLTGEVVNEQFF
TRBJ1-2,.,TRBV5-4,CASSFGRGAYGYTF
TRBJ2-7,TRBD1,TRBV9,CASSQRQGAGEQYF
TRBJ1-2,TRBD1,TRBV19,CASSTIAWTGVGYTF
TRBJ1-1,.,TRBV24-1,CATSDNSGGKAFF
TRBJ2-2,TRBD2,TRBV7-9,CASSLGLAGETGELFF
TRBJ1-1,.,TRBV6-2/TRBV6-3,CASSLTRTEAFF
TRBJ2-7,TRBD1,TRBV19,CASSIDYRTGANYEQYF
TRBJ1-2,TRBD1,TRBV18,CASSLDRGGEINGYTF
TRBJ2-2,.,TRBV18,CASSPSGFDTGELFF
TRBJ1-1,.,TRBV19,CASSLQVLNTEAFF
TRBJ2-1,TRBD2,TRBV5-1,CASSLFTSGGYNEQFF
TRBJ1-2,TRBD1,TRBV13,CASSLERAGGANYGYTF
TRBJ1-4,TRBD1,TRBV11-2,CASSLAGQGRANEKLFF
TRBJ1-2,.,TRBV10-1,CASSDQGANYGYTF
TRBJ2-3,.,TRBV9,CASSVWASDTQYF
TRBJ1-3,.,TRBV7-9,CASSGMGGSGNTIYF
TRBJ2-5,.,TRBV3-1/TRBV3-2,CASSHKFDFQETQYF
TRBJ1-2,TRBD1,TRBV25-1,CASSEMGTGGHYGYTF
TRBJ2-6,.,TRBV5-5,CASSPGTNSGANVLTF